This section outlines one T cell receptor (beta chain) sequence together with its context. Using immunoSEQ multiplex PCR, the repertoire was profiled, and TCRdb retains in-frame clones only, with some absent. The sample lists some 62,000 clones; around 96% were seen once. The CDR3 extends over 16 amino acids. The data belong to a study of brain T cells in children with intractable seizures. The chain couples TRBV21-1 to TRBJ2-1; the DNA was not used to check the table's D call, TRBD2. TRBV21-1 is noted as a pseudogene. The receptor's source is a boy younger than two with focal cortical dysplasia and intractable seizures. This material consisted of peripheral blood, taken at surgery. The CDR3: CASSKGTGRSYNEQFF. The CDR3 DNA sequence: TGTGCCAGCAGCAAAGGAACGGGTAGGTCCTACAATGAGCAGTTCTTC.